Given below is one T cell receptor beta chain in context. The antigen remains unidentified. This sample was taken from a study of OX40 agonist ivuxolimab in advanced cancers. Points from the study as a whole: Antigen specificity remained undetermined for the expanded peripheral T cells.

From germline, CDR1 is SGHAT and CDR2 FQDESV (reference sequence). The CDR3 is 13 residues long. Trimming stripped 5 bases from V and 1 base from J, with 8 bases between. TCRdb keeps only in-frame clones here, not all; method: immunoSEQ multiplex PCR. The sample lists around 100,000 clones, roughly 91% occurring once. The specimen was CD4+ or CD8+ T cells sorted from blood, collected in a trial of the OX40 agonist ivuxolimab. V gene TRBV11-1 combines with J gene TRBJ1-1, with D uncertain. This TCR was recovered from an adult with an advanced solid tumor such as melanoma, head and neck, liver or kidney cancer. The CDR3 loop reads CASSRKGNTEAFF. The CDR3 DNA follows: TGTGCCAGCAGCCGGAAGGGGAACACTGAAGCTTTCTTT.